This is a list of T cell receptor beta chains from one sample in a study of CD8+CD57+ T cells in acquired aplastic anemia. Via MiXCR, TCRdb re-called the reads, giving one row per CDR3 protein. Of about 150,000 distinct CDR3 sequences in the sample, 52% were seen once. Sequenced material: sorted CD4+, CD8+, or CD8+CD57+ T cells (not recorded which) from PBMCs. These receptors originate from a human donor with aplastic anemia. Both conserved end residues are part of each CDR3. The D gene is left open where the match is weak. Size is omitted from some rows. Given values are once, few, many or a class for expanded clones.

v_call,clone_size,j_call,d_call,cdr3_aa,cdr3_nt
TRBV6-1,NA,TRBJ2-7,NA,CASSITDGGGVEQYF,TGTGCCAGCAGTATAACGGACGGGGGAGGCGTCGAGCAGTACTTC
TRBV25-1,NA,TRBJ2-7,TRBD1,CASSLRRTGGDEQYF,TGTGCCAGCAGCTTGAGACGGACAGGGGGAGACGAGCAGTACTTC
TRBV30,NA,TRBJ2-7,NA,CACFRDYEQYF,TGTGCCTGTTTCCGGGACTACGAGCAGTACTTC
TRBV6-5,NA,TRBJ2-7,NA,CASSYGGGNEQYF,TGTGCCAGCAGTTACGGAGGGGGCAACGAGCAGTACTTC
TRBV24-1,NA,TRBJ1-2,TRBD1,CATSEGDRGVYGYTF,TGTGCCACCAGTGAAGGGGACAGGGGAGTCTATGGCTACACCTTC
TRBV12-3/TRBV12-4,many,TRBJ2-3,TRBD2,CASRTQTSGGTDTQYF,TGTGCCAGCAGGACCCAGACTAGCGGGGGAACAGATACGCAGTATTTT
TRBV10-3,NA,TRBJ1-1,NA,CAISPGTTDMNTEAFF,TGTGCCATCAGCCCCGGGACAACAGACATGAACACTGAAGCTTTCTTT
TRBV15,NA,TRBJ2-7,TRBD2,CATSRTTSGISYEQYF,TGTGCCACCAGCAGAACGACTAGCGGGATCTCCTACGAGCAGTACTTC
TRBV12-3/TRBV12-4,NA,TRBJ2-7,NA,CASSFWGLSREQYF,TGTGCCAGCAGTTTTTGGGGCCTGTCTCGGGAGCAGTACTTC
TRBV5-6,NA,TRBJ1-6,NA,CASSPPAGHSESPLHF,TGTGCCAGCAGCCCACCCGCGGGACACTCCGAATCACCCCTCCACTTT
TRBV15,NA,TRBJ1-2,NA,CATSRDSQYGYTF,TGTGCCACCAGCAGAGATTCACAGTATGGCTACACCTTC
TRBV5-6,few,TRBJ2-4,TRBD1,CASSLGEGQGVLQYF,TGTGCCAGCAGCTTGGGGGAGGGACAGGGAGTTTTACAGTACTTC
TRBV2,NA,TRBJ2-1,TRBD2,CASSSGTRGEQFF,TGTGCCAGCAGTTCCGGGACTAGAGGTGAGCAGTTCTTC
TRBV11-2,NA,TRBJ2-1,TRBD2,CASSSSGTSGYEQFF,TGTGCCAGCAGCTCATCCGGGACTAGCGGGTATGAGCAGTTCTTC
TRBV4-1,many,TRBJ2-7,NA,CASSQVSDSYEQYF,TGCGCCAGCAGCCAAGTTTCCGATTCCTACGAGCAGTACTTC
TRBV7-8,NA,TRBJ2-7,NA,CASSLEGPYYEQYF,TGTGCCAGCAGCTTGGAGGGGCCCTATTACGAGCAGTACTTC
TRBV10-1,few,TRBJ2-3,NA,CPSITANWADTQYF,TGCCCTAGCATAACGGCTAACTGGGCGGATACGCAGTATTTT
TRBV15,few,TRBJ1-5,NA,CATSRGGEQPQHF,TGTGCCACCAGCAGAGGGGGCGAACAGCCCCAGCATTTT
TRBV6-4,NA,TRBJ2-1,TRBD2,CASSDRGTSGGEQFF,TGTGCCAGCAGTGACCGGGGGACTAGCGGGGGGGAGCAGTTCTTC
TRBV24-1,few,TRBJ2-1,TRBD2,CATSVPGGHEQFF,TGTGCCACCAGTGTACCGGGAGGGCATGAGCAGTTCTTC
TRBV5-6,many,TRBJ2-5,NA,CASSLVGVGSGDQYF,TGTGCCAGCAGCTTGGTAGGGGTGGGCTCAGGGGACCAGTACTTC
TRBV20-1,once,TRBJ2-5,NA,CSASPGAPWETQYF,TGCAGTGCTAGCCCGGGAGCACCATGGGAGACCCAGTACTTC
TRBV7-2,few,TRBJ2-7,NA,CASSLVPRAGYEQYF,TGTGCCAGCAGCTTAGTTCCGCGGGCCGGGTACGAGCAGTACTTC
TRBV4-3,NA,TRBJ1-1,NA,CASSPKIAPQGMNTEAFF,TGCGCCAGCAGCCCTAAAATTGCCCCACAGGGAATGAACACTGAAGCTTTCTTT
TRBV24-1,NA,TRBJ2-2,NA,CATSDPGFGNTGELFF,TGTGCCACCAGTGACCCAGGGTTTGGAAACACCGGGGAGCTGTTTTTT
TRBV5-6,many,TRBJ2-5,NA,CASSLVARGQETQYF,TGTGCCAGCAGCTTGGTGGCTAGGGGGCAAGAGACCCAGTACTTC
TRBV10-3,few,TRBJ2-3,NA,CAISVGSGTDTQYF,TGTGCCATCAGTGTGGGGAGCGGGACAGATACGCAGTATTTT